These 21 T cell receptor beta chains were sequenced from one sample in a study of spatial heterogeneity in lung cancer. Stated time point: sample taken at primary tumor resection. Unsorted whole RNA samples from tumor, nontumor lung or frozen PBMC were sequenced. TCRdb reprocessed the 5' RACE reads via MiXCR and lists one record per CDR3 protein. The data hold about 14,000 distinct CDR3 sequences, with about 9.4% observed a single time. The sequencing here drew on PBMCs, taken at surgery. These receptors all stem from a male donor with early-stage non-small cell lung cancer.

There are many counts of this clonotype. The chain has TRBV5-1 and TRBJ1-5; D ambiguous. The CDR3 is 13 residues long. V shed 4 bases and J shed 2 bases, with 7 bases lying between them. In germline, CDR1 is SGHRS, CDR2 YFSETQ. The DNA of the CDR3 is TGCGCCAGCAGCCCCGGCGGCAATCAGCCCCAGCATTTT. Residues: CASSPGGNQPQHF.

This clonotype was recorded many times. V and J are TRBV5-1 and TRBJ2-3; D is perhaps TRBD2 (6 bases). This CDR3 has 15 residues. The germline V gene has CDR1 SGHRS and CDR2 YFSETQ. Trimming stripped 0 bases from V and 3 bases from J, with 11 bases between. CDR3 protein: CASSLDTGETDTQYF. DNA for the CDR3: TGCGCCAGCAGCTTGGATACGGGAGAAACAGATACGCAGTATTTT.

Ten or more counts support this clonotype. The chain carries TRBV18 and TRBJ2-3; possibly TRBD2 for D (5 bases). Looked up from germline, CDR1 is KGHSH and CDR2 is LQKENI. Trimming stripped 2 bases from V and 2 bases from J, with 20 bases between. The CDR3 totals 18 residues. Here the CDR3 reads CASSPGLRTLKYTDTQYF. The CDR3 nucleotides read TGTGCCAGCTCACCAGGCCTGCGGACTCTTAAATACACAGATACGCAGTATTTT.

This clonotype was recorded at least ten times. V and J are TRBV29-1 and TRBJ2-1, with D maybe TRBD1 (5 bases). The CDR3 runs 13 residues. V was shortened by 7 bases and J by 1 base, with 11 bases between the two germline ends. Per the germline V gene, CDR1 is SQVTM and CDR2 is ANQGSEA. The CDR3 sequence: CSGTGPSYNEQFF. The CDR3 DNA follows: TGCAGCGGAACAGGTCCTTCCTACAATGAGCAGTTCTTC.

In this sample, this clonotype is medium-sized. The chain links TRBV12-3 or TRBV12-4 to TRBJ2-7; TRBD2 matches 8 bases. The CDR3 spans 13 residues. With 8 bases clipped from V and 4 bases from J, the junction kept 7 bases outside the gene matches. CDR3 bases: TGTGCCAGCGGTATAGCGGGACCGTACGAGCAGTACTTC. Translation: CASGIAGPYEQYF.

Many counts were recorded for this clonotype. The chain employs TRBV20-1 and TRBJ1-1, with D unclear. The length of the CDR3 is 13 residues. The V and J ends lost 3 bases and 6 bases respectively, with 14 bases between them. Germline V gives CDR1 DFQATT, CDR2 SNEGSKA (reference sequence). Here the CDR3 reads CSARPPRPSEAFF. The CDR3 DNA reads TGCAGTGCTAGGCCCCCACGCCCCTCTGAAGCTTTCTTT.

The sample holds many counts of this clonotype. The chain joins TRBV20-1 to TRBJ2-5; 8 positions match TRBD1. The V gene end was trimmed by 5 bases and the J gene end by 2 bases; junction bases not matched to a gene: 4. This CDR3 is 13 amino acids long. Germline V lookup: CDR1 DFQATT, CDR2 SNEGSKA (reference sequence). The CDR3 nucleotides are TGCAGTGCTCCCAGACAGGGGCAAGAGACCCAGTACTTC. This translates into CSAPRQGQETQYF.

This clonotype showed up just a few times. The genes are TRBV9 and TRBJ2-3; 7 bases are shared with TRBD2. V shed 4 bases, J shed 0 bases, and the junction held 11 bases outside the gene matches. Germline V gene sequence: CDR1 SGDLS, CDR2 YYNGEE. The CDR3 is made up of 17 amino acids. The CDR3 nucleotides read TGTGCCAGCAGCCCTGTCGGGGGGTTGACTAGCACAGATACGCAGTATTTT. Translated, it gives CASSPVGGLTSTDTQYF.

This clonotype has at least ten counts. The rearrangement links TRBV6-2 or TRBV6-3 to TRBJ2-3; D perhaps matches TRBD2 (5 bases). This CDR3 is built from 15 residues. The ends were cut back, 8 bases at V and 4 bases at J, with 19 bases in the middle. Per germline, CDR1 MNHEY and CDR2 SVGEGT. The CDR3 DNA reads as TGTGCCAGCCAGAAAACCTCCCCGGGGTCAGATACGCAGTATTTT. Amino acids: CASQKTSPGSDTQYF.

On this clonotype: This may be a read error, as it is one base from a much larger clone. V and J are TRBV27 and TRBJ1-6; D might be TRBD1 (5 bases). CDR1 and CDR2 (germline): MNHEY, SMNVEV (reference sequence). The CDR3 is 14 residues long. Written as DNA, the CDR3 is TGTGCCAGCAGTTCACGCGGGCAGGGTTCACCCCTCCTCTTT. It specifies CASSSRGQGSPLLF.

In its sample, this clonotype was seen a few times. CDR3 DNA: TGCAGTGCTAGTCGGACAGGGCTTGTCGGGGAGCTGTTTTTT. The encoded protein is CSASRTGLVGELFF. The genes are TRBV20-1 and TRBJ2-2, with 8 bases lining up with TRBD1. The trim removed 3 bases at V and 7 bases at J, leaving 7 bases unmatched. Germline V CDR1 and CDR2: DFQATT, SNEGSKA (reference sequence). CDR3 size: 14 residues.

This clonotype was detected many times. The CDR3 region is CASSLDTTEKLFF. The CDR3 DNA follows: TGTGCCAGCAGCCTGGACACTACGGAAAAACTGTTTTTT. V and J are TRBV5-4 and TRBJ1-4; D perhaps matches TRBD1 (5 bases). The CDR3 covers 13 residues. Between the trimmed V and J ends, which lost 4 bases and 8 bases, there was a span of 12 bases. CDR1 and CDR2 from the germline V gene are SGHNT and YYREEE (reference sequence).

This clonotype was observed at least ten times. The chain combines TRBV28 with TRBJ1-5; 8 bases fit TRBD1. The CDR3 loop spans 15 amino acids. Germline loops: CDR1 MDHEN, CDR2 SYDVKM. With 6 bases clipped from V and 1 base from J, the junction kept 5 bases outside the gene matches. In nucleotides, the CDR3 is TGTGCCAGCAGAGGACAGGGCGGGAGCAATCAGCCCCAGCATTTT. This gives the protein CASRGQGGSNQPQHF.

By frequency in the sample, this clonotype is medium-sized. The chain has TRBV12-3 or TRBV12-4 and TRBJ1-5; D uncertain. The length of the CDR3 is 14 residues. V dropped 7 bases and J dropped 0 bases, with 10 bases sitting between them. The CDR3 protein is CASNTLNSNQPQHF. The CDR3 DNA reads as TGTGCCAGCAATACTTTGAATAGCAATCAGCCCCAGCATTTT.

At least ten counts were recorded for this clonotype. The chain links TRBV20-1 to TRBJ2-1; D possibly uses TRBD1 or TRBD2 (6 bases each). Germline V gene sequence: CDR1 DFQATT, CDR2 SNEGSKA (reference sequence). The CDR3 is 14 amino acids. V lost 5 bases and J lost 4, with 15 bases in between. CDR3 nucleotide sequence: TGCAGTGCTTACGACAGGAGGGGATACAATGAGCAGTTCTTC. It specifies CSAYDRRGYNEQFF.

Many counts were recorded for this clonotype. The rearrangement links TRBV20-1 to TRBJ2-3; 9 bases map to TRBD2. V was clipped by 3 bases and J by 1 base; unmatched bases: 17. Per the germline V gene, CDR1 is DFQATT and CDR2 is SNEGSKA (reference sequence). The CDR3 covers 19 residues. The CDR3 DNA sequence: TGCAGTGCTAGCCCCGCCAGGACTAGCGCGAGCAAGGGCACAGATACGCAGTATTTT. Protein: CSASPARTSASKGTDTQYF.

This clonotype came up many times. Here the CDR3 DNA reads TGTGCCAGCAGTTCCCAGGGGCTAGCGGGTGCCCACAATGAGCAGTTCTTC. Amino acids: CASSSQGLAGAHNEQFF. The gene calls are TRBV6-6 and TRBJ2-1, with TRBD2 matching 8 bases. V lost 4 bases and J lost 5; bases outside the gene matches: 13. Germline values: CDR1 MNHNY, CDR2 SVGAGI (reference sequence). This CDR3 contains 17 residues.

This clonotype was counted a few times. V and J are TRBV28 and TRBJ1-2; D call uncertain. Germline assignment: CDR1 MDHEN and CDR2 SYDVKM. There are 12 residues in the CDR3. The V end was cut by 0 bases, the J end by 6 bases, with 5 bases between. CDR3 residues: CASSLWSDGYTF. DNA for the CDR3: TGTGCCAGCAGTTTATGGAGTGATGGCTACACCTTC.

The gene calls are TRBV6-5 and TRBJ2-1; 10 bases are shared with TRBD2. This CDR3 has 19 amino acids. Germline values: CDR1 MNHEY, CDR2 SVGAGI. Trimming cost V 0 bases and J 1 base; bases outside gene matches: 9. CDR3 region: CASSYSTSGRAGSYNEQFF. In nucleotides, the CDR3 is TGTGCCAGCAGTTACTCGACCAGCGGGAGGGCCGGGTCCTACAATGAGCAGTTCTTC.

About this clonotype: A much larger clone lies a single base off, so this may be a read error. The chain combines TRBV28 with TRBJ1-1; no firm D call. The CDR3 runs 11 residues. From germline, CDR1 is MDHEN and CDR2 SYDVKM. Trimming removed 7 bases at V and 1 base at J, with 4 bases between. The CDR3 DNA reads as TGTGCCAGCACCTCGAACACTGAAGCTTTCTTT. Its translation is CASTSNTEAFF.

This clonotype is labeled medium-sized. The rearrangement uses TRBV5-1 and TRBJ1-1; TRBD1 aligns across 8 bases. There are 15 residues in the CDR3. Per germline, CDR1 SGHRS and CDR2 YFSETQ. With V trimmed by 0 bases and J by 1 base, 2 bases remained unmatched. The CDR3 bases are TGCGCCAGCAGCTTGGTTGGACAGGGGAACACTGAAGCTTTCTTT. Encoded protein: CASSLVGQGNTEAFF.